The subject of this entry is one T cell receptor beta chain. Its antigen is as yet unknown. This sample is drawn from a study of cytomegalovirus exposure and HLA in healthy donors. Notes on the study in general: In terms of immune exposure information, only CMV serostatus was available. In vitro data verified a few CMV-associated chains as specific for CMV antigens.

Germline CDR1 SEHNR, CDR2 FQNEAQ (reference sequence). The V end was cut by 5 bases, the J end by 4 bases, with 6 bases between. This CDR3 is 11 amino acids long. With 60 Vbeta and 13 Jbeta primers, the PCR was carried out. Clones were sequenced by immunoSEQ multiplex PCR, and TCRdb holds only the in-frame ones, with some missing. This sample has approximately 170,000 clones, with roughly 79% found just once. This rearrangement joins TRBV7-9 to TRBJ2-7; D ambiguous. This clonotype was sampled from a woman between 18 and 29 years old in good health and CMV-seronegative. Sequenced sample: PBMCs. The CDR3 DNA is TGTGCCAGCAGCAAACAATACGAGCAGTACTTC. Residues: CASSKQYEQYF. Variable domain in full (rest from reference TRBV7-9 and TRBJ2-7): DTGVSQNPRHKITKRGQNVTFRCDPISEHNRLYWYRQTLGQGPEFLTYFQNEAQLEKSRLLSDRFSAERPKGSFSTLEIQRTEQGDSAMYLCASSKQYEQYFGPGTRLTVT.